This TCR beta chain is from a study of blood T cell repertoires in COVID-19. Study context: Samples representing acute and convalescent COVID-19 were sourced from the United States, Italy and Spain. Sources were T cells, B-cell-depleted T cells, or PBMCs; the material itself was cDNA or gDNA.

This clone was observed a single time. Per the authors' pipeline: Amplified reference gene primers provided the basis for estimating nucleated cell counts. Assay used: immunoSEQ multiplex PCR; TCRdb lists only in-frame clones, some missing. That table supplies the V and J calls and clone size; D and trimming were determined from the DNA. This table has about 130,000 clones, roughly 72% appearing once. V lost 6 bases and J lost 7; bases outside the gene matches: 11. The CDR3 extends over 17 amino acids. Germline V gene sequence: CDR1 SGHTA, CDR2 FQGTGA. Patients of the Seattle cohort, enrolled during active infection, were followed longitudinally.

Sequencing was done on a sample of peripheral blood. The V call is TRBV7-3, the J call TRBJ2-2, with 13 bases identical to TRBD2. This clonotype was sampled from an elderly man with COVID-19, enrolled during active disease. CDR3 nucleotides: TGTGCCAGCAGTCCCACTAGCGGGAGGGCCTTTATCGGGGAGCTGTTTTTT. Translation gives CASSPTSGRAFIGELFF.